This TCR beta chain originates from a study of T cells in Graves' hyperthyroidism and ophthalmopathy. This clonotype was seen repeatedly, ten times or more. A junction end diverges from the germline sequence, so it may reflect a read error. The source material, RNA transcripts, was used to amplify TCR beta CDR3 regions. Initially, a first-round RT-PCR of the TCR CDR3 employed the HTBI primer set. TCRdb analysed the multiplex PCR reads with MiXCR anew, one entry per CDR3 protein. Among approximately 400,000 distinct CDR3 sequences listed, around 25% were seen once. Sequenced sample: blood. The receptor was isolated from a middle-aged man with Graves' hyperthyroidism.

The CDR3 region is CASSPGLAGGTDTQYF. Written as DNA, the CDR3 is TGTGCCAGCAGCCCGGGACTAGCGGGGGGCACAGATACGCAGTATTTT. The genes are TRBV5-1 and TRBJ2-3, with 14 bases fitting TRBD2. The germline CDR1 and CDR2 sequences are SGHRS and YFSETQ. The CDR3 has 16 amino acids.